This T cell receptor (beta chain) was recovered during a study of chemoradiotherapy in HPV16-positive cancers. Whole-study results and caveats: The functional HPV-specific definition rests on just a couple of HPV16-positive patients.

Repeated repertoire sampling spanned the course of chemoradiotherapy. Deletions cut 0 bases from V and 4 bases from J, with 12 bases between. Germline assignment: CDR1 LNHNV and CDR2 YYDKDF (reference sequence). The CDR3 is made up of 16 amino acids. Sequencing used immunoSEQ multiplex PCR; TCRdb keeps in-frame clones, though not all of them. The profile shows around 17,000 clones, 85% to 90% of them singletons. On this clone itself: Its antigen is unidentified.

The chain combines TRBV15 with TRBJ1-4; D unresolved. The clonotype was recovered from a human donor with HPV-associated anogenital cancer. Material: blood, obtained from a patient who underwent chemoradiotherapy. CDR3 sequence: CATSRDLGGINEKLFF. Here the CDR3 DNA reads TGTGCCACCAGCAGAGATCTAGGAGGGATTAATGAAAAACTGTTTTTT. The full variable domain, completed using reference TRBV15 and TRBJ1-4, is DAMVIQNPRYQVTQFGKPVTLSCSQTLNHNVMYWYQQKSSQAPKLLFHYYDKDFNNEADTPDNFQSRRPNTSFCFLDIRSPGLGDTAMYLCATSRDLGGINEKLFFGSGTQLSVL.